This record concerns one TCR beta chain sequence. As yet, its antigen is unknown. The source of the sample is a study of cytomegalovirus exposure and HLA in healthy donors. Across the study: Some 85 million unique TCRs, all from HLA-typed donors, were included in an early release of the data.

Study-wide results and limits: Sequencing likely produced, as an artifact, a cluster of highly shared sequence variants. Over 150 TCR beta chains were listed as cytomegalovirus-associated.

The CDR3 spans 14 residues. V dropped 2 bases and J dropped 5; count of bases not matched to a gene: 5. In germline, CDR1 is MNHEY, CDR2 SVGAGI. With 60 Vbeta and 13 Jbeta primers, the PCR was carried out. Libraries were prepared by immunoSEQ multiplex PCR; TCRdb keeps only in-frame clonotypes and omits some of them. Here the sample spans about 140,000 clones, approximately 71% being singletons. The sample comprised PBMCs. The TCR comes from a man aged 18 to 30 in good health and CMV-seropositive. The V gene is TRBV6-5, the J gene TRBJ1-1; 7 nucleotides align to TRBD1. In DNA, the CDR3 is TGTGCCAGCAGTTACCGCACAGGGGAGACTGAAGCTTTCTTT. This codes for CASSYRTGETEAFF.